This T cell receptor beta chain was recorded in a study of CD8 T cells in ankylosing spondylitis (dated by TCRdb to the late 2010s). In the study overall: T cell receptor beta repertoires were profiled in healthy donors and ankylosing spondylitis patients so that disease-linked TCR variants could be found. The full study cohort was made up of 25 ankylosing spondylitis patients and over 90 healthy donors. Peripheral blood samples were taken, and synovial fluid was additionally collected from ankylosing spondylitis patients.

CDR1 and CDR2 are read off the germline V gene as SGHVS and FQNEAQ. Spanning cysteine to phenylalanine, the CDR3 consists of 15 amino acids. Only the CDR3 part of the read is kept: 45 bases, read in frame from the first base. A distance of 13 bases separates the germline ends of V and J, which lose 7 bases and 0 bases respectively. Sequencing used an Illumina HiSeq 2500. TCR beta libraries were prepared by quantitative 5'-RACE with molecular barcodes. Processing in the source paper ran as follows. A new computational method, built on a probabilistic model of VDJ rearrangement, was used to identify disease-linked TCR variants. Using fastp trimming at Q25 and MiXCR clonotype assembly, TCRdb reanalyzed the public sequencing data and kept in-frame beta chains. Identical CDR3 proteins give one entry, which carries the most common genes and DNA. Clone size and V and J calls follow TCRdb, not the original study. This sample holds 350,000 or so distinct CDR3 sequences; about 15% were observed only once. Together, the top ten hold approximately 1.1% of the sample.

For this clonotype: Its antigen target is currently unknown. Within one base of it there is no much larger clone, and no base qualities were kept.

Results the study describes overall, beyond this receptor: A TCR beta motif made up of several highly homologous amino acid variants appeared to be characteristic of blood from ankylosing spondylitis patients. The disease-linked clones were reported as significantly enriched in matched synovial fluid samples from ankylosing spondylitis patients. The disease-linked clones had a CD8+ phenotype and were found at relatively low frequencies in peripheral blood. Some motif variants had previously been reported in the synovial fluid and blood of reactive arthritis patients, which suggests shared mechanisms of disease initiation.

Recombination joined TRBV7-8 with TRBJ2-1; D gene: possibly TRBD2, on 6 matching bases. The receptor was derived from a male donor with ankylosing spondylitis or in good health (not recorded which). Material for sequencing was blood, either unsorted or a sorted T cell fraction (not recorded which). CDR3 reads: CASTPGLFSYNEQFF. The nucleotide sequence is TGTGCCAGCACCCCGGGACTCTTCTCCTACAATGAGCAGTTCTTC.